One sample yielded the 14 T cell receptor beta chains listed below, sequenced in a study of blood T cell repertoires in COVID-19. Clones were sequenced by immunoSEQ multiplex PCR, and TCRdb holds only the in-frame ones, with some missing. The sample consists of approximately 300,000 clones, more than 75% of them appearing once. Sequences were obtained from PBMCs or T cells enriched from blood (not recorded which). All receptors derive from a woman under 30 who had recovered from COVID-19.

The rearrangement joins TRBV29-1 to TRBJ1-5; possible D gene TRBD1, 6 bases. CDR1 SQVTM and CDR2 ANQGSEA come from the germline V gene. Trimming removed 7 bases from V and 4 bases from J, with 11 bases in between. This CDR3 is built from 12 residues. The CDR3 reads CSARGANQPQHF. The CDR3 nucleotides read TGCAGCGCCAGGGGCGCTAATCAGCCCCAGCATTTT. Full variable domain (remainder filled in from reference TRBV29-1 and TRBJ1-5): SAVISQKPSRDICQRGTSLTIQCQVDSQVTMMFWYRQQPGQSLTLIATANQGSEATYESGFVIDKFPISRPNLTFSTLTVSNMSPEDSSIYLCSARGANQPQHFGDGTRLSIL.

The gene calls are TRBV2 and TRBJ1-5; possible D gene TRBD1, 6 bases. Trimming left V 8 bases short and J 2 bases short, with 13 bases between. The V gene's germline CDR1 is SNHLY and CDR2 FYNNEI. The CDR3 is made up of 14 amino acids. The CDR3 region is CASQTGFGNQPQHF. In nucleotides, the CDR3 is TGTGCCAGCCAGACAGGTTTCGGCAATCAGCCCCAGCATTTT. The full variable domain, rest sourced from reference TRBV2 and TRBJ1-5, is EPEVTQTPSHQVTQMGQEVILRCVPISNHLYFYWYRQILGQKVEFLVSFYNNEISEKSEIFDDQFSVERPDGSNFTLKIRSTKLEDSAMYFCASQTGFGNQPQHFGDGTRLSIL.

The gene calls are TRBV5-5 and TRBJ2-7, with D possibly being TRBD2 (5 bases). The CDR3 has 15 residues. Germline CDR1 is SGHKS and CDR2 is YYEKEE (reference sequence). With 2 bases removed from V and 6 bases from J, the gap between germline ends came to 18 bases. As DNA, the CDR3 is TGTGCCAGCAGCTTCGGGGAAGGGTTCTTTCTCGAGCAGTACTTC. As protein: CASSFGEGFFLEQYF.

The CDR3 spells CASSRTSGILSLYNEQFF. The CDR3 DNA reads as TGTGCCAGCAGTCGGACTAGCGGGATCCTTTCCCTTTACAATGAGCAGTTCTTC. The V and J genes are TRBV6-4 and TRBJ2-1; TRBD2 matches at 12 bases. CDR3 length: 18 residues. V lost 5 bases to trimming and J lost 4 bases; unmatched junction nucleotides: 12. The germline CDR1 and CDR2 sequences are MRHNA and SNTAGT.

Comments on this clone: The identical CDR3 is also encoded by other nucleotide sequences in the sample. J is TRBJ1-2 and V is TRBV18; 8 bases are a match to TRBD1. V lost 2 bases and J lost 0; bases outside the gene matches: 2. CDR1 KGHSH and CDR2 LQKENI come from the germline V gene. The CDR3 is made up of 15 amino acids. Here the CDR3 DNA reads TGTGCCAGCTCACCAAAACAGGGGGCTAACTATGGCTACACCTTC. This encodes CASSPKQGANYGYTF. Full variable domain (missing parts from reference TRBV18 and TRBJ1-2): NAGVMQNPRHLVRRRGQEARLRCSPMKGHSHVYWYRQLPEEGLKFMVYLQKENIIDESGMPKERFSAEFPKEGPSILRIQQVVRGDSAAYFCASSPKQGANYGYTFGSGTRLTVV.

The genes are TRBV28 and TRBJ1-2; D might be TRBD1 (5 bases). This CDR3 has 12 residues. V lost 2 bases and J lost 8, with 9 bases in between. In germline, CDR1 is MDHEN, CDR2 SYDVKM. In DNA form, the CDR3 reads TGTGCCAGCAGTTTACAGGGAAGCGGCTACACCTTC. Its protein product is CASSLQGSGYTF.

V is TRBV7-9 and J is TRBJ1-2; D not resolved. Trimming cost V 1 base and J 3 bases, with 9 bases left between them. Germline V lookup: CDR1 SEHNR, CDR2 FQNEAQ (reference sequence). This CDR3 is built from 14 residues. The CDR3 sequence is CASSLDVAYYGYTF. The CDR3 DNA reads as TGTGCCAGCAGCTTAGATGTGGCCTACTATGGCTACACCTTC. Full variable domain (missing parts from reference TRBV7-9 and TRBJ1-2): DTGVSQNPRHKITKRGQNVTFRCDPISEHNRLYWYRQTLGQGPEFLTYFQNEAQLEKSRLLSDRFSAERPKGSFSTLEIQRTEQGDSAMYLCASSLDVAYYGYTFGSGTRLTVV.

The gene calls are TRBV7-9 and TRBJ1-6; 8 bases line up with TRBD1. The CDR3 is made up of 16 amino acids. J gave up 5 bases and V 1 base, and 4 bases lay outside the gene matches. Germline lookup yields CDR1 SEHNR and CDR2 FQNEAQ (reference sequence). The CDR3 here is CASSLGTGQDNSPLHF. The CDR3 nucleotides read TGTGCCAGCAGCTTAGGAACGGGACAGGATAATTCACCCCTCCACTTT.

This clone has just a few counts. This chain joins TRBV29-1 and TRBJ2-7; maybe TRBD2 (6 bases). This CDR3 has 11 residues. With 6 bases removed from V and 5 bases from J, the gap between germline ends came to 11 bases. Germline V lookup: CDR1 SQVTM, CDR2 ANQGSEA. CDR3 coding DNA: TGCAGCGTGCCGGGGGTCCACGAGCAGTACTTC. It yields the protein CSVPGVHEQYF.

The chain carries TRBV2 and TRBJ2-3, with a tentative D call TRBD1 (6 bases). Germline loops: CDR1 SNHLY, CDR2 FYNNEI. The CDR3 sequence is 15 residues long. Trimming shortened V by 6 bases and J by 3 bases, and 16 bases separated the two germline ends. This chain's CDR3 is CASRGGSQGTDTQYF. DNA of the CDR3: TGTGCCAGCAGAGGGGGATCACAGGGAACAGATACGCAGTATTTT.

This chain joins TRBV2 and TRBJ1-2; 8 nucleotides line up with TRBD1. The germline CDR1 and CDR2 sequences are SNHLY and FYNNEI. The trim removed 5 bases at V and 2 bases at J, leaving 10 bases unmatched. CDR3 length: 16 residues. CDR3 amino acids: CASSLGQGLMNYGYTF. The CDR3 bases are TGTGCCAGCAGTTTAGGACAGGGTTTGATGAACTATGGCTACACCTTC.

The CDR3 reads CASNPGHMNTEAFF. In DNA, the CDR3 is TGTGCCAGCAACCCGGGACATATGAACACTGAAGCTTTCTTT. V gene TRBV11-2 combines with J gene TRBJ1-1; TRBD1 is a possible D gene (6 bases). The CDR3 extends over 14 amino acids. V was pared by 7 bases and J by 0 bases, with 12 bases between. Germline values: CDR1 SGHAT, CDR2 FQNNGV. Full variable domain (rest looked up from reference TRBV11-2 and TRBJ1-1): EAGVAQSPRYKIIEKRQSVAFWCNPISGHATLYWYQQILGQGPKLLIQFQNNGVVDDSQLPKDRFSAERLKGVDSTLKIQPAKLEDSAVYLCASNPGHMNTEAFFGQGTRLTVV.

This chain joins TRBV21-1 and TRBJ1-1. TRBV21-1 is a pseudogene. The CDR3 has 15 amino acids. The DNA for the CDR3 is TGTGCCAGCAGCCCATTTGGGGGGGGTAGGACTGAAGCTTTCTTT. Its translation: CASSPFGGGRTEAFF.

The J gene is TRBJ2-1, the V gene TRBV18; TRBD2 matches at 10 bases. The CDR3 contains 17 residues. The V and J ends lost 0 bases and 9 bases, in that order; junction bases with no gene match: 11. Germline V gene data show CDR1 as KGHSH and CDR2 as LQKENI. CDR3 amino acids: CASSPPLPAGGRGEQFF. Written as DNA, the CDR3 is TGTGCCAGCTCACCACCGCTTCCAGCGGGAGGGCGGGGTGAGCAGTTCTTC.